This passage covers 15 T cell receptor beta chains from one sample sequenced in a study of T-cell memory formation after mild COVID-19. One entry per CDR3 protein, called by TCRdb with MiXCR from the 5' RACE reads. Of approximately 240,000 distinct CDR3 sequences in the sample, approximately 16% are singletons; the top ten hold about 3.5%. Sequencing was done on a sample of PBMCs or a T cell subset sorted from them (not recorded which). Receptors originate from a man younger than 30 who had mild COVID-19 (a few samples of this study predate the infection). Cell type and time point are not known.

In this sample, this clonotype turned up a few times. V usage is TRBV5-8 and J usage is TRBJ2-5; no clear D. CDR3 length: 13 amino acids. Germline V lookup: CDR1 SGHTS, CDR2 YDEGEE. V gave up 2 bases and J gave up 6 bases, with 11 bases separating them. CDR3 nucleotides: TGTGCCAGCAGCTTCAGTCTAAGGAAGACCCAGTACTTC. It specifies CASSFSLRKTQYF.

The chain recombines TRBV4-1 with TRBJ1-1; D might be TRBD1 (5 bases). V lost 3 bases and J lost 1, with 12 bases in between. This CDR3 comprises 15 residues. Per germline, CDR1 MGHRA and CDR2 YSYEKL. The CDR3 loop reads CASSQVQDQNTEAFF. Here the CDR3 DNA reads TGCGCCAGCAGCCAGGTACAGGATCAGAACACTGAAGCTTTCTTT.

This clonotype turned up a few times. V usage is TRBV12-3 or TRBV12-4 and J usage is TRBJ2-2; D is possibly TRBD2 (6 bases). The CDR3 is 16 residues long. V shed 10 bases and J shed 1 base, with 19 bases lying between them. The chain's CDR3 is CAIMFGGLGNTGELFF. CDR3 DNA sequence: TGTGCCATCATGTTCGGGGGTTTGGGGAACACCGGGGAGCTGTTTTTT.

This chain connects TRBV10-3 to TRBJ2-7; TRBD1 matches 8 bases. Per germline, CDR1 ENHRY and CDR2 SYGVKD. J was trimmed by 3 bases and V by 6 bases; bases with no gene match: 4. There are 13 residues in the CDR3. The chain's CDR3 is CAIRRDRNYEQYF. CDR3 DNA: TGTGCCATCAGACGGGACAGGAACTACGAGCAGTACTTC.

The chain combines TRBV27 with TRBJ2-1; D is undetermined. This CDR3 has 15 residues. Germline V gene lookup returns CDR1 MNHEY and CDR2 SMNVEV (reference sequence). V shed 7 bases and J shed 5 bases, with 18 bases lying between them. The CDR3 DNA reads as TGTGCCAGCACCTCTGGGTGGGGTGTGGACAATGAGCAGTTCTTC. Its translation is CASTSGWGVDNEQFF.

This chain joins TRBV20-1 and TRBJ2-3; 15 bases agree with TRBD2. Germline CDR1 reads DFQATT; CDR2 reads SNEGSKA (reference sequence). Germline trimming cut 3 bases from V and 4 bases from J; bases unmatched to any gene: 2. The CDR3 loop spans 15 amino acids. CDR3 amino acids: CSARGTSGGSDTQYF. CDR3 coding DNA: TGCAGTGCTAGGGGGACTAGCGGGGGGTCAGATACGCAGTATTTT.

There are a few counts of this clonotype. The V gene is TRBV20-1, the J gene TRBJ2-3; D possibly matches TRBD1 or TRBD2 (5 bases each). Trimming removed 6 bases from V and 6 bases from J, with 13 bases in between. The germline gives CDR1 DFQATT, CDR2 SNEGSKA (reference sequence). The CDR3 loop spans 12 amino acids. The CDR3 DNA reads TGCAGTGCCCCGAGAGGGGACGATACGCAGTATTTT. Translation gives CSAPRGDDTQYF.

This rearrangement joins TRBV7-2 to TRBJ1-1; no clear D. V lost 3 bases and J 1 base, leaving 15 bases between the germline ends. The germline V gene has CDR1 SGHTA and CDR2 FQGNSA. The CDR3 is made up of 16 amino acids. The DNA for the CDR3 is TGTGCCAGCAGCTTGGGCTCCACAAACTCGAACACTGAAGCTTTCTTT. Protein product: CASSLGSTNSNTEAFF.

The rearrangement links TRBV4-2 to TRBJ2-3, with 7 bases identical to TRBD2. The CDR3 is made up of 17 amino acids. CDR1 and CDR2 from the germline V gene are LGHNA and YNFKEQ. J gave up 2 bases and V 3 bases, and 11 bases lay outside the gene matches. Written as DNA, the CDR3 is TGTGCCAGCAGCCAGGCTCGCGGGGGAGCGGACACAGATACGCAGTATTTT. Protein product: CASSQARGGADTDTQYF.

This clonotype was observed many times. V gene TRBV5-1 combines with J gene TRBJ2-5, with D unclear. Trimming stripped 3 bases from V and 0 bases from J, with 3 bases between. Germline V gives CDR1 SGHRS, CDR2 YFSETQ. The CDR3 covers 12 residues. CDR3 protein: CASSSYQETQYF. CDR3 DNA: TGCGCCAGCAGCTCGTACCAAGAGACCCAGTACTTC.

The chain uses TRBV7-2 and TRBJ2-3; D is perhaps TRBD1 or TRBD2 (7 bases each). The CDR3 totals 15 residues. Germline loops: CDR1 SGHTA, CDR2 FQGNSA. V was clipped by 4 bases and J by 1 base, with 12 bases between them. This CDR3 is CASSSQGGGTDTQYF. For the CDR3, the DNA is TGTGCCAGCAGCTCTCAGGGGGGGGGCACAGATACGCAGTATTTT.

This clonotype was counted a few times. The chain has TRBV5-1 and TRBJ2-3, with D unclear. Germline lookup yields CDR1 SGHRS and CDR2 YFSETQ. The CDR3 is made up of 15 amino acids. The V end was cut by 4 bases, the J end by 6 bases, with 18 bases between. The CDR3 region is CASSPSPPLGDTQYF. The CDR3 DNA reads as TGCGCCAGCAGCCCGTCCCCGCCCCTCGGGGATACGCAGTATTTT. Together with reference TRBV5-1 and TRBJ2-3, the CDR3 gives the full variable domain: KAGVTQTPRYLIKTRGQQVTLSCSPISGHRSVSWYQQTPGQGLQFLFEYFSETQRNKGNFPGRFSGRQFSNSRSEMNVSTLELGDSALYLCASSPSPPLGDTQYFGPGTRLTVL.

This clonotype was detected ten times or more. This chain links TRBV7-2 with TRBJ2-2; D uncertain. This CDR3 has 12 amino acids. Germline loops: CDR1 SGHTA, CDR2 FQGNSA. Trimming cost V 8 bases and J 5 bases, with 9 bases left between them. CDR3 protein: CASRQGTGELFF. The CDR3, as DNA: TGTGCCAGCCGCCAAGGGACCGGGGAGCTGTTTTTT.

V gene TRBV5-1 combines with J gene TRBJ2-7, with a tentative D call TRBD2 (6 bases). The CDR3 has 13 amino acids. The V end was cut by 2 bases, the J end by 7 bases, with 13 bases between. CDR1 is SGHRS and CDR2 is YFSETQ in the germline V gene. The CDR3 sequence is CASSLGGDGEQYV. CDR3 in DNA: TGCGCCAGCAGCTTAGGAGGGGATGGGGAGCAGTACGTC.

A few counts support this clonotype. The chain uses TRBV7-2 and TRBJ1-5; 7 nucleotides match TRBD1. CDR3 length: 15 residues. J lost 1 base, V lost 5 bases, and 5 bases had no gene match. The germline gives CDR1 SGHTA, CDR2 FQGNSA. The CDR3 spells CASSVSTGSNQPQHF. As DNA, the CDR3 is TGTGCCAGCAGCGTATCGACAGGGAGCAATCAGCCCCAGCATTTT. Together with reference TRBV7-2 and TRBJ1-5, the CDR3 gives the full variable domain: GAGVSQSPSNKVTEKGKDVELRCDPISGHTALYWYRQSLGQGLEFLIYFQGNSAPDKSGLPSDRFSAERTGGSVSTLTIQRTQQEDSAVYLCASSVSTGSNQPQHFGDGTRLSIL.